Below, one T cell receptor beta chain is given with its context. The antigen is undetermined. The data derive from a study of shared clonotypes between healthy human individuals. The table came from immunoSEQ multiplex PCR; TCRdb's copy has only in-frame clones and leaves some out. The table includes roughly 2.6 million clones, roughly 92% detected once. Deletions cut 5 bases from V and 0 bases from J, with 11 bases between. This CDR3 is 15 amino acids long. From germline, CDR1 is MDHEN and CDR2 SYDVKM. General observations from the study: Among non-shared clonotypes, generation probabilities were lower than among those shared by all four donors.

The sequence derives from a man between 18 and 35 years old in good health. V gene TRBV28 combines with J gene TRBJ2-4; D is unclear. The sequenced sample consisted of naive CD4+ T cells sorted from blood. Documented subset: CD45RA+ positively selected. This CDR3 is CASSHAVVAKNIQYF. DNA for the CDR3: TGTGCCAGCAGTCACGCCGTTGTAGCCAAAAACATTCAGTACTTC.